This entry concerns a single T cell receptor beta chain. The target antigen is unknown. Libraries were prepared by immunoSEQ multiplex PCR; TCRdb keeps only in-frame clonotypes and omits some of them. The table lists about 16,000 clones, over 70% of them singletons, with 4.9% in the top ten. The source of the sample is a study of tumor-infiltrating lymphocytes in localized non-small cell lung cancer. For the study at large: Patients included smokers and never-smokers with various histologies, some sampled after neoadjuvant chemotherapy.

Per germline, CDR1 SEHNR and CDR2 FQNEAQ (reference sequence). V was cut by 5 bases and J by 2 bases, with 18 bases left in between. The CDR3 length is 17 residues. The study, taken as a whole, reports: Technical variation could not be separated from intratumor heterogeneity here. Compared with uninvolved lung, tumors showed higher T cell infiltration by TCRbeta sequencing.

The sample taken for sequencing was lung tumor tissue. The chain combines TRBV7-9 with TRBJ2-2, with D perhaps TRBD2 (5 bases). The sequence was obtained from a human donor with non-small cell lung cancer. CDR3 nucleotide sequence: TGTGCCAGCAGCCTTAGCATAGGCGGGTTAAACACCGGGGAGCTGTTTTTT. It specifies CASSLSIGGLNTGELFF.